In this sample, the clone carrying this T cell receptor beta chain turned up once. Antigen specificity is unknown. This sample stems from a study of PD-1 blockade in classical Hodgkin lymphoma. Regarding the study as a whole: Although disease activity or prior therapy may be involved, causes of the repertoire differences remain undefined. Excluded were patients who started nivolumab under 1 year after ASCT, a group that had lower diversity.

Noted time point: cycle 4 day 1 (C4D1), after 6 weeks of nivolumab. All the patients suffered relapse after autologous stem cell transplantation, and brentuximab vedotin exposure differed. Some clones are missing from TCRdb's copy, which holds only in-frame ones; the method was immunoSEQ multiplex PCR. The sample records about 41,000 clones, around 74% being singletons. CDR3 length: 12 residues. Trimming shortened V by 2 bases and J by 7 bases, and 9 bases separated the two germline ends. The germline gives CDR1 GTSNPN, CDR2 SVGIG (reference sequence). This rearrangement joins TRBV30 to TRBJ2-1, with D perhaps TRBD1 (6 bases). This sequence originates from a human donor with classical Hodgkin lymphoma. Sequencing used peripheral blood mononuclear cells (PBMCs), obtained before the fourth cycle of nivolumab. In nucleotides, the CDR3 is TGTGCCTGGAGTCAACAGGGTAATGAGCAGTTCTTC. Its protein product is CAWSQQGNEQFF.